This entry lists 15 T cell receptor beta chains sequenced from one sample in a study of CD8+CD57+ T cells in acquired aplastic anemia. Both TCR beta VDJ combination and CDR3 sequence profiling were carried out. Genomic DNA was the template for this profiling. Each CDR3 protein gets one entry after TCRdb re-called the reads with MiXCR. The data contain 400,000 to 450,000 distinct CDR3 sequences, just under 70% of them singletons. Sequencing was performed on sorted CD4+, CD8+, or CD8+CD57+ T cells (not recorded which) from PBMCs. The receptor source for this set is a human donor in good health, serving as a control.

This clonotype was counted many times. The genes are TRBV20-1 and TRBJ2-1; 11 bases map to TRBD2. CDR1 and CDR2 from the germline V gene are DFQATT and SNEGSKA (reference sequence). The V segment lost 5 bases and the J segment 6 bases; nucleotides outside the gene matches: 12. There are 16 residues in the CDR3. The CDR3 reads CSAQRSSGGSGNEQFF. The CDR3 nucleotides read TGCAGTGCTCAGAGATCTAGCGGGGGGTCGGGCAATGAGCAGTTCTTC.

This clonotype is a singleton in its sample. V gene TRBV5-1 combines with J gene TRBJ1-5; D remains unclear. The germline V gene has CDR1 SGHRS and CDR2 YFSETQ. V was trimmed by 1 base and J by 7 bases, leaving 15 bases between them. The CDR3 extends over 15 amino acids. In DNA form, the CDR3 reads TGCGCCAGCAGCTTGACGATAGGTCATGGCCAGCCCCAGCATTTT. It encodes CASSLTIGHGQPQHF.

The genes are TRBV7-9 and TRBJ2-7, with D hard to call. The CDR3 sequence is 14 residues long. From germline, CDR1 is SEHNR and CDR2 FQNEAQ (reference sequence). With 6 bases removed from V and 5 bases from J, the gap between germline ends came to 17 bases. CDR3 protein: CASRIDPGFDEQYF. For the CDR3, the DNA is TGTGCCAGCAGGATCGATCCCGGGTTCGACGAGCAGTACTTC.

The chain combines TRBV20-1 with TRBJ1-5, with 12 bases fitting TRBD1. Germline V gene data show CDR1 as DFQATT and CDR2 as SNEGSKA (reference sequence). There are 14 residues in the CDR3. The CDR3, as DNA: TGCAGCGTCAAGGCCGGGACAGGGGGCCAGCCCCAGCATTTT. This sequence encodes CSVKAGTGGQPQHF.

This clonotype occurred many times. The rearrangement links TRBV2 to TRBJ1-5; D is uncertain. Germline assignment: CDR1 SNHLY and CDR2 FYNNEI. The CDR3 has 12 residues. Trimming removed 7 bases at V and 6 bases at J, with 10 bases between. The CDR3 nucleotides are TGTGCCAGCAAGTCAGAGGGTCAGCCCCAGCATTTT. This encodes CASKSEGQPQHF.

This sequence joins TRBV24-1 and TRBJ1-1, with D perhaps TRBD1 (5 bases). The CDR3 loop spans 12 amino acids. Looked up from germline, CDR1 is KGHDR and CDR2 is SFDVKD. With 1 base removed from V and 10 bases from J, the gap between germline ends came to 9 bases. The CDR3 region has the DNA TGTGCCACCAGTGATTTCAGGGCAAGAGCTTTCTTT. This codes for CATSDFRARAFF.

This clonotype came up many times. This chain connects TRBV20-1 to TRBJ1-5; TRBD1 matches at 8 bases. This CDR3 has 14 amino acids. Trimming removed 3 bases from V and 5 bases from J; junction bases left unmatched: 6. Germline CDR1 reads DFQATT; CDR2 reads SNEGSKA (reference sequence). The CDR3 DNA reads as TGCAGTGCTAGCCCCTCAGGGGGCCATCAGCCCCAGCATTTT. It yields the protein CSASPSGGHQPQHF.

This clonotype has a count of ten or more. V is TRBV7-2 and J is TRBJ1-3, with D unresolved. The CDR3 contains 14 residues. In germline, CDR1 is SGHTA, CDR2 FQGNSA. With 3 bases removed from V and 0 bases from J, the gap between germline ends came to 6 bases. The CDR3 region has the DNA TGTGCCAGCAGCTTCGGAAGCTCTGGAAACACCATATATTTT. Translated: CASSFGSSGNTIYF. Variable domain in full (rest from reference TRBV7-2 and TRBJ1-3): GAGVSQSPSNKVTEKGKDVELRCDPISGHTALYWYRQSLGQGLEFLIYFQGNSAPDKSGLPSDRFSAERTGGSVSTLTIQRTQQEDSAVYLCASSFGSSGNTIYFGEGSWLTVV.

This clonotype appeared a few times. The chain is built from TRBV7-2 and TRBJ2-7; tentatively, D is TRBD2 (5 bases). Trimming cost V 5 bases and J 6 bases, with 14 bases left between them. From germline, CDR1 is SGHTA and CDR2 FQGNSA. There are 13 residues in the CDR3. CDR3 sequence: CASSAPGWVEQYF. The DNA of the CDR3 is TGTGCCAGCAGCGCCCCGGGATGGGTCGAGCAGTACTTC. Full variable domain (rest looked up from reference TRBV7-2 and TRBJ2-7): GAGVSQSPSNKVTEKGKDVELRCDPISGHTALYWYRQSLGQGLEFLIYFQGNSAPDKSGLPSDRFSAERTGGSVSTLTIQRTQQEDSAVYLCASSAPGWVEQYFGPGTRLTVT.

This clonotype has at least ten counts. Written as DNA, the CDR3 is TGCAGCGTTGGACGGAGCTCCTACGAGCAGTACTTC. Its protein product is CSVGRSSYEQYF. The J gene is TRBJ2-7, the V gene TRBV29-1; D unclear. CDR1 is SQVTM, CDR2 ANQGSEA, per germline. V was clipped by 4 bases and J by 0 bases, with 7 bases between them. CDR3 length: 12 residues.

This clonotype appeared a single time. V is TRBV5-1 and J is TRBJ2-5; maybe TRBD2 (5 bases). Germline-derived CDR1 and CDR2 are SGHRS and YFSETQ. This CDR3 region has 13 residues. The V and J ends lost 4 bases and 5 bases respectively, with 12 bases between them. CDR3 nucleotide sequence: TGCGCCAGCAGCCAAGAGGGTCGGGAGACCCAGTACTTC. Amino acids: CASSQEGRETQYF.

The chain carries TRBV7-3 and TRBJ2-1; 7 nucleotides agree with TRBD2. Germline CDR1 is SGHTA and CDR2 is FQGTGA. The V and J ends lost 6 bases and 12 bases, in that order; junction bases with no gene match: 20. The CDR3 is made up of 16 amino acids. CDR3 DNA sequence: TGTGCCAGCAGTCGAGGCCCAGGCGGCAGCGGGGAGGTGCAGTTCTTC. This sequence encodes CASSRGPGGSGEVQFF.

The rearrangement uses TRBV12-3 or TRBV12-4 and TRBJ1-4, with 10 positions matching TRBD1. With V trimmed by 5 bases and J by 4 bases, 7 bases remained unmatched. The CDR3 is 16 residues long. This CDR3 is CASSPGQGPLNEKLFF. Written as DNA, the CDR3 is TGTGCCAGCAGTCCGGGACAGGGGCCCCTTAATGAAAAACTGTTTTTT.

This clonotype was seen only a few times. V is TRBV2 and J is TRBJ2-7, with 8 bases aligning to TRBD1. Looked up from germline, CDR1 is SNHLY and CDR2 is FYNNEI. This CDR3 contains 16 residues. After removal of 8 bases from V and 6 bases from J, the junction contained 18 bases not matched to a gene. CDR3 region: CASGGRGLTIPSEQYF. Here the CDR3 DNA reads TGTGCCAGCGGGGGCAGGGGGCTTACAATTCCTTCCGAGCAGTACTTC.

In the case of this clonotype: This sequence may be a read error, since a much larger clone differs from it by one base. This chain uses TRBV3-1 with TRBJ1-2; weak D call: TRBD1 (6 bases). Germline V gene lookup returns CDR1 LGHDT and CDR2 YNNKEL (reference sequence). The CDR3 extends over 12 amino acids. The CDR3 DNA reads as TGTGTCAGCAGCCTAGGGGGGAATGGCTACACCTTC. Translating gives CVSSLGGNGYTF.